These 6 T cell receptor beta chains came from one sample sequenced in a study of shared T cell receptors in the human thymus. Repertoires were generated with immunoSEQ multiplex PCR, while TCRdb's copy carries only in-frame clones and drops some. The top ten clones hold over 0.008% of a sample with some 700,000 clones, approximately 85% of them seen once. This same sample was also taken into another study, of human thymus T cells.

Material: thymocytes. These receptors originate from a girl less than two years old with a congenital heart defect.

The chain's CDR3 is CASSLALQETQYF. The DNA for the CDR3 is TGTGCCAGCAGCTTAGCCCTACAAGAGACCCAGTACTTC. This chain joins TRBV7-9 and TRBJ2-5; unclear D gene. CDR3 length equals 13 residues. Per germline, CDR1 SEHNR and CDR2 FQNEAQ (reference sequence). V was trimmed by 0 bases and J by 2 bases, leaving 4 bases between them.

The J gene is TRBJ2-1, the V gene TRBV7-9, with TRBD2 identical over 9 bases. The germline V gene has CDR1 SEHNR and CDR2 FQNEAQ (reference sequence). The CDR3 extends over 16 amino acids. The ends lost 8 bases at V and 8 bases at J; junction bases unmatched: 16. Here the CDR3 DNA reads TGTGCCAGCGCCATTAGCGGGGGTGACGGGGTACATGAGCAGTTCTTC. This gives the protein CASAISGGDGVHEQFF.

The J gene is TRBJ1-2, the V gene TRBV6-1; TRBD1 aligns across 7 bases. The CDR3 runs to 11 residues. Trimming at V came to 3 bases and at J to 12 bases, leaving 4 bases not matched to a gene. Germline CDR1 MNHNS, CDR2 SASEGT. CDR3 region: CASSETGSNTF. For the CDR3, the DNA is TGTGCCAGCAGTGAGACAGGGTCGAACACCTTC.

The rearrangement joins TRBV27 to TRBJ1-1; unclear D gene. Trimming took 6 bases from V and 11 from J, leaving 22 bases between them. The CDR3 totals 14 residues. Germline V lookup: CDR1 MNHEY, CDR2 SMNVEV (reference sequence). CDR3 loop: CASSPISEWEVAFF. CDR3 DNA: TGTGCCAGCAGCCCCATCTCTGAATGGGAGGTGGCTTTCTTT.

V and J are TRBV18 and TRBJ2-3, with a tentative D call TRBD1 (5 bases). CDR3 size: 15 residues. The V gene's germline CDR1 is KGHSH and CDR2 LQKENI. Trimming removed 0 bases from V and 6 bases from J, with 13 bases in between. CDR3 nucleotides: TGTGCCAGCTCACCACCGGGGCAGGGCGTGGATACGCAGTATTTT. It yields the protein CASSPPGQGVDTQYF.

With regard to this clone: This CDR3 is also generated by other DNA sequences in the sample. The chain links TRBV6-1 to TRBJ1-3; D gene uncertain. V was pared by 2 bases and J by 0 bases, with 8 bases between. The CDR3 length is 15 residues. In germline, CDR1 is MNHNS, CDR2 SASEGT. For the CDR3, the DNA is TGTGCCAGCAGTGAAAGCCGATACTCTGGAAACACCATATATTTT. Amino acids: CASSESRYSGNTIYF.